This is a list of T cell receptor beta chains from one sample in a study. TCRdb independently ran MiXCR on the 5' RACE reads; one entry per CDR3 protein. This sample yields approximately 40,000 distinct CDR3 sequences, of which under 20% are seen a single time; 2.5% to 3.5% belongs to the top ten. The sequencing input was naive CD4+ T cells sorted from a lymph node. All receptors come from a female donor with breast cancer. The CDR3 runs from the conserved cysteine through the conserved F or W. D genes are given only for firm matches. Not all rows give a size; the values are once, few, many and, for expanded clones, a class.

cdr3_length: 13; j_call: TRBJ1-2; v_call: TRBV2; d_call: -; clone_size: few; cdr3_aa: CASREEARYGYTF; cdr3_nt: TGTGCCAGCAGGGAAGAGGCCCGCTATGGCTACACCTTC
cdr3_length: 15; j_call: TRBJ2-1; v_call: TRBV7-2; d_call: -; clone_size: few; cdr3_aa: CASSLVGVSYNEQFF; cdr3_nt: TGTGCCAGCAGCTTAGTAGGGGTCTCCTACAATGAGCAGTTCTTC
cdr3_length: 13; j_call: TRBJ2-3; v_call: TRBV5-1; d_call: -; clone_size: -; cdr3_aa: CASSVKFPDTQYF; cdr3_nt: TGCGCCAGCAGTGTGAAGTTTCCAGATACGCAGTATTTT
cdr3_length: 14; j_call: TRBJ2-1; v_call: TRBV15; d_call: TRBD2; clone_size: -; cdr3_aa: CATLGTRGGNEQFF; cdr3_nt: TGTGCCACTCTAGGGACTAGGGGAGGGAATGAGCAGTTCTTC
cdr3_length: 12; j_call: TRBJ1-2; v_call: TRBV7-9; d_call: -; clone_size: many; cdr3_aa: CASSQELYGYTF; cdr3_nt: TGTGCCAGCAGCCAGGAACTCTATGGCTACACCTTC
cdr3_length: 15; j_call: TRBJ1-2; v_call: TRBV6-2/TRBV6-3; d_call: -; clone_size: -; cdr3_aa: CASSSRALIINGYIF; cdr3_nt: TGTGCCAGCAGTTCCAGAGCCTTAATTATTAATGGCTACATCTTC
cdr3_length: 14; j_call: TRBJ2-1; v_call: TRBV7-2; d_call: TRBD2; clone_size: -; cdr3_aa: CASKRSGGHNEQFF; cdr3_nt: TGTGCCAGTAAGAGGTCGGGAGGGCACAATGAGCAGTTCTTC
cdr3_length: 14; j_call: TRBJ2-5; v_call: TRBV5-1; d_call: -; clone_size: many; cdr3_aa: CASSLGQLRETQYF; cdr3_nt: TGCGCCAGCAGCTTGGGGCAATTAAGGGAGACCCAGTACTTC
cdr3_length: 11; j_call: TRBJ2-7; v_call: TRBV29-1; d_call: -; clone_size: medium-sized; cdr3_aa: CSVRGATEQYF; cdr3_nt: TGCAGCGTTCGCGGCGCCACCGAGCAGTACTTC
cdr3_length: 14; j_call: TRBJ2-3; v_call: TRBV5-1; d_call: -; clone_size: -; cdr3_aa: CASSPGTYTDTQYF; cdr3_nt: TGCGCCAGCAGCCCCGGGACTTACACAGATACGCAGTATTTT
cdr3_length: 14; j_call: TRBJ1-2; v_call: TRBV5-1; d_call: TRBD1; clone_size: few; cdr3_aa: CASSYGQAAYGYTF; cdr3_nt: TGCGCCAGCAGCTATGGACAGGCTGCCTATGGCTACACCTTC
cdr3_length: 16; j_call: TRBJ1-1; v_call: TRBV28; d_call: TRBD1; clone_size: -; cdr3_aa: CASSSRTGLMNTEAFF; cdr3_nt: TGTGCCAGCAGTTCGCGGACAGGGCTCATGAACACTGAAGCTTTCTTT
cdr3_length: 14; j_call: TRBJ2-7; v_call: TRBV5-1; d_call: -; clone_size: many; cdr3_aa: CASSSKGRADEQYF; cdr3_nt: TGCGCCAGCAGCTCTAAGGGACGCGCGGACGAGCAGTACTTC